These 21 T cell receptor beta chains were all obtained from the same sample, sequenced in a study of blood T cell repertoires in COVID-19. TCRdb's copy holds only in-frame clones and misses some; the assay was immunoSEQ multiplex PCR. This repertoire shows about 80,000 clones, approximately 79% found once; its top ten account for about a sixth. The sample taken for sequencing was peripheral blood. The origin of the receptors is a man aged 70 or older with active or convalescent COVID-19.

The chain links TRBV19 to TRBJ1-5, with TRBD1 as a possible D gene (5 bases). CDR1 and CDR2 (germline): LNHDA, SQIVND (reference sequence). This CDR3 is built from 13 residues. V lost 3 bases, J lost 7 bases, and 10 bases lay in between. The CDR3 protein is CASSIVGEQPQHF. CDR3 coding DNA: TGTGCCAGTAGTATTGTAGGGGAACAGCCCCAGCATTTT.

This chain joins TRBV7-6 and TRBJ2-2; 9 bases align to TRBD1. The V gene's germline CDR1 is SGHVS and CDR2 FNYEAQ. This CDR3 region has 17 residues. Unmatched junction bases numbered 9, after V lost 2 bases and J lost 5 bases. This CDR3 reads CASSLIGQGMGTGELFF. CDR3 bases: TGTGCCAGCAGCTTAATAGGACAGGGGATGGGTACCGGGGAGCTGTTTTTT.

The chain recombines TRBV2 with TRBJ1-2, with D perhaps TRBD1 (5 bases). V gave up 7 bases and J gave up 0 bases, with 9 bases separating them. CDR3 length equals 13 residues. CDR1 is SNHLY and CDR2 is FYNNEI in the germline V gene. Here the CDR3 reads CASTPGPNYGYTF. CDR3 nucleotide sequence: TGTGCCAGCACCCCAGGGCCTAACTATGGCTACACCTTC.

This clone was detected only a few times. V usage is TRBV19 and J usage is TRBJ1-6; D ambiguous. Trimming took off 5 bases at V and 0 bases at J, with 11 bases between the two ends. Germline V gene sequence: CDR1 LNHDA, CDR2 SQIVND (reference sequence). This CDR3 region has 16 residues. The CDR3 is CASSVTYFSYNSPLHF. CDR3 DNA: TGTGCCAGTAGTGTGACTTACTTCTCCTATAATTCACCCCTCCACTTT. Together with reference TRBV19 and TRBJ1-6, the CDR3 gives the full variable domain: DGGITQSPKYLFRKEGQNVTLSCEQNLNHDAMYWYRQDPGQGLRLIYYSQIVNDFQKGDIAEGYSVSREKKESFPLTVTSAQKNPTAFYLCASSVTYFSYNSPLHFGNGTRLTVT.

The chain employs TRBV18 and TRBJ1-5; possible D gene TRBD1, 5 bases. CDR1 is KGHSH and CDR2 is LQKENI in the germline V gene. With 3 bases removed from V and 1 base from J, the gap between germline ends came to 13 bases. The CDR3 length is 16 residues. The CDR3, as DNA: TGTGCCAGCTCACCGGGGGGTCCGGGGAGCAATCAGCCCCAGCATTTT. It is translated as CASSPGGPGSNQPQHF. Looking up the rest from reference TRBV18 and TRBJ1-5 gives the full variable domain: NAGVMQNPRHLVRRRGQEARLRCSPMKGHSHVYWYRQLPEEGLKFMVYLQKENIIDESGMPKERFSAEFPKEGPSILRIQQVVRGDSAAYFCASSPGGPGSNQPQHFGDGTRLSIL.

This rearrangement joins TRBV11-3 to TRBJ1-3; perhaps TRBD1 as D (6 bases). V was trimmed by 5 bases and J by 4 bases, leaving 9 bases between them. This CDR3 is built from 13 residues. From germline, CDR1 is SGHNT and CDR2 YENEEA. This CDR3 is CASSLGQGNTIYF. The CDR3 DNA reads TGTGCCAGCAGCCTTGGACAGGGAAACACCATATATTTT.

The chain links TRBV5-5 to TRBJ1-2; D not certain. The V gene's germline CDR1 is SGHKS and CDR2 YYEKEE (reference sequence). The CDR3 spans 12 residues. V lost 0 bases, J lost 5 bases, and 5 bases lay in between. CDR3 nucleotide sequence: TGTGCCAGCAGCTTGGCAGATTATGGCTACACCTTC. Amino acids: CASSLADYGYTF.

This clone was seen a handful of times. The gene calls are TRBV10-1 and TRBJ2-1, with a weak D call TRBD2 (5 bases). The germline gives CDR1 WNHNN, CDR2 SYGVQD (reference sequence). Deletions cut 0 bases from V and 12 bases from J, with 21 bases between. The CDR3 extends over 16 amino acids. CDR3 sequence: CASSESRYRLLQRQFF. The DNA for the CDR3 is TGCGCCAGCAGTGAGTCTCGGTACAGACTACTCCAAAGGCAGTTCTTC.

This chain connects TRBV3-1 (or the pseudogene TRBV3-2) to TRBJ2-5, with 7 bases aligning to TRBD2. The CDR3 is 15 residues long. Germline V lookup: CDR1 LGHDT, CDR2 YNNKEL (reference sequence). The V and J ends lost 0 bases and 4 bases, in that order; junction bases with no gene match: 5. As DNA, the CDR3 is TGTGCCAGCAGCCAAGAGGGAGGCGGGGGAGAGACCCAGTACTTC. Protein product: CASSQEGGGGETQYF.

Only a few counts were recorded for this clone. This chain uses TRBV28 with TRBJ1-2; D is uncertain. CDR1 is MDHEN, CDR2 SYDVKM, per germline. The ends were cut back, 5 bases at V and 5 bases at J, with 24 bases in the middle. The CDR3 has 17 amino acids. The CDR3 protein is CASSELLLMGTPYGYTF. CDR3 bases: TGTGCCAGCAGTGAACTCCTCTTGATGGGCACGCCTTATGGCTACACCTTC.

In DNA, the CDR3 is TGTGCCAGTTTGGGGACAGGCCGGGGACGGGCCAACGTCCTGACTTTC. Translation: CASLGTGRGRANVLTF. The rearrangement uses TRBV28 and TRBJ2-6, with 8 bases matching TRBD1. This CDR3 has 16 residues. V shed 9 bases and J 5 bases; nucleotides not matched to a gene: 12. CDR1 is MDHEN, CDR2 SYDVKM, per germline. Variable domain in full (rest from reference TRBV28 and TRBJ2-6): DVKVTQSSRYLVKRTGEKVFLECVQDMDHENMFWYRQDPGLGLRLIYFSYDVKMKEKGDIPEGYSVSREKKERFSLILESASTNQTSMYLCASLGTGRGRANVLTFGAGSRLTVL.

This chain joins TRBV5-6 and TRBJ1-5; TRBD1 might be the D (6 bases). The V end lost 2 bases, the J end lost 9 bases, and 12 bases lay between the germline ends. This CDR3 spans 13 amino acids. Per the germline V gene, CDR1 is SGHDT and CDR2 is YYEEEE. The CDR3 here is CASSFNRERPQHF. In DNA, the CDR3 is TGTGCCAGCAGCTTTAACAGGGAGAGGCCCCAGCATTTT.

This clone was counted many times. Other DNA sequences of this sample code for an identical CDR3. CDR3 DNA sequence: TGTGCCAGCAGCTTACTCGCGGGGGGGCCTGGCACCGGGGAGCTGTTTTTT. Residues: CASSLLAGGPGTGELFF. This sequence joins TRBV7-3 and TRBJ2-2; TRBD2 matches 9 bases. Trimming cost V 2 bases and J 4 bases; bases outside gene matches: 8. Germline V CDR1 and CDR2: SGHTA, FQGTGA. The CDR3 loop spans 17 amino acids.

This clone was observed a few times. The CDR3 coding sequence is TGTGCCAGCAGCCCTGACCCTCCGGGACAGGGGGCTGAGCAGTACTTC. Its protein product is CASSPDPPGQGAEQYF. This rearrangement joins TRBV5-4 to TRBJ2-7; 12 bases match TRBD1. The CDR3 has 16 amino acids. V gave up 4 bases and J gave up 7 bases; unmatched junction bases: 12. Per germline, CDR1 SGHNT and CDR2 YYREEE (reference sequence). The full variable domain, its missing parts supplied by reference TRBV5-4 and TRBJ2-7, is ETGVTQSPTHLIKTRGQQVTLRCSSQSGHNTVSWYQQALGQGPQFIFQYYREEENGRGNFPPRFSGLQFPNYSSELNVNALELDDSALYLCASSPDPPGQGAEQYFGPGTRLTVT.

V gene TRBV11-3 combines with J gene TRBJ2-1; TRBD2 agrees at 15 bases. Germline CDR1 is SGHNT and CDR2 is YENEEA. The CDR3 is 15 amino acids. The V gene end was trimmed by 5 bases and the J gene end by 10 bases; junction bases not matched to a gene: 6. This CDR3 reads CASSHGLAGGTEQFF. The CDR3 DNA follows: TGTGCCAGCAGCCATGGACTAGCGGGGGGGACGGAGCAGTTCTTC.

In this sample, this clone turned up once. The rearrangement uses TRBV9 and TRBJ2-1, with 10 bases aligning to TRBD1. The CDR3 has 11 amino acids. Germline CDR1 SGDLS, CDR2 YYNGEE. The ends lost 3 bases at V and 15 bases at J; junction bases unmatched: 3. The CDR3, as DNA: TGTGCCAGCAGCGGGGACAGGGGTCTGTTCTTC. It yields the protein CASSGDRGLFF.

The chain joins TRBV7-9 to TRBJ2-3, with a tentative D call TRBD2 (6 bases). The V gene's germline CDR1 is SEHNR and CDR2 FQNEAQ (reference sequence). V was clipped by 1 base and J by 0 bases, with 8 bases between them. The CDR3 has 15 residues. CDR3 loop: CASSLEGTSTDTQYF. The CDR3 DNA sequence: TGTGCCAGCAGCTTAGAAGGGACTAGCACAGATACGCAGTATTTT.

The chain employs TRBV12-3 or TRBV12-4 and TRBJ2-1; a possible D gene is TRBD2 (6 bases). The CDR3 spans 12 residues. The germline V and J ends were trimmed by 6 bases and 9 bases, with 12 bases remaining between them. This CDR3 reads CASSPVEGEQFF. The CDR3, as DNA: TGTGCCAGCAGCCCGGTGGAGGGTGAGCAGTTCTTC.

This clone was recorded only once. The V and J genes are TRBV18 and TRBJ2-1; TRBD1 might be the D (6 bases). The ends were cut back, 0 bases at V and 7 bases at J, with 10 bases in the middle. This CDR3 spans 14 amino acids. In germline, CDR1 is KGHSH, CDR2 LQKENI. The CDR3 protein is CASSPPSTGNEQFF. The CDR3, as DNA: TGTGCCAGCTCACCACCCAGTACAGGGAATGAGCAGTTCTTC.

The chain links TRBV28 to TRBJ1-5; D is undetermined. Trimming stripped 3 bases from V and 6 bases from J, with 6 bases between. The CDR3 runs to 12 residues. Germline V gene sequence: CDR1 MDHEN, CDR2 SYDVKM. The CDR3 loop is CASSLFRQPQHF. CDR3 in DNA: TGTGCCAGCAGTTTGTTTCGTCAGCCCCAGCATTTT.

The chain joins TRBV27 to TRBJ2-5, with D possibly being TRBD1 (6 bases). The CDR3 is 13 amino acids. CDR1 is MNHEY, CDR2 SMNVEV, per germline (reference sequence). V lost 6 bases, J lost 5 bases, and 13 bases lay in between. CDR3 sequence (DNA): TGTGCCAGCAGCCCCGGTAGGGGGGAGACCCAGTACTTC. It translates to CASSPGRGETQYF.